This entry lists 17 T cell receptor beta chains sequenced from one sample in a study of control samples from healthy donors and cancer patients. Sequencing used immunoSEQ multiplex PCR; TCRdb keeps in-frame clones, though not all of them. The repertoire holds 35,000 to 45,000 clones, with approximately 90% as singletons. Sequenced input: PBMCs. The source is a woman in her thirties or forties with head and neck cancer.

CDR3 amino acids: CASILGTGLNTGELFF. In DNA form, the CDR3 reads TGCGCCAGCATCCTGGGGACAGGACTAAACACCGGGGAGCTGTTTTTT. The chain uses TRBV5-1 and TRBJ2-2, with 8 nucleotides matching TRBD1. J was trimmed by 2 bases and V by 6 bases; bases with no gene match: 9. The CDR3 spans 16 residues. The germline CDR1 and CDR2 sequences are SGHRS and YFSETQ.

This chain uses TRBV6-5 with TRBJ1-1; TRBD1 is a possible D gene (5 bases). Germline CDR1 MNHEY, CDR2 SVGAGI. The CDR3 runs to 12 residues. V dropped 2 bases and J dropped 8 bases, with 9 bases sitting between them. The CDR3 bases are TGTGCCAGCAGTTACAATGGGGGAGAAGCTTTCTTT. Its translation: CASSYNGGEAFF.

The chain recombines TRBV11-3 with TRBJ2-7; D uncertain. CDR3 length: 14 residues. Looked up from germline, CDR1 is SGHNT and CDR2 is YENEEA. V shed 0 bases and J shed 3 bases, with 9 bases lying between them. The CDR3, as DNA: TGTGCCAGCAGCTTAGATGGGGATGGCTACGAGCAGTACTTC. This encodes CASSLDGDGYEQYF.

The chain uses TRBV7-9 and TRBJ2-5, with D unresolved. This CDR3 spans 13 amino acids. The germline V gene encodes CDR1 SEHNR and CDR2 FQNEAQ (reference sequence). Deletions cut 0 bases from V and 4 bases from J, with 6 bases between. The DNA of the CDR3 is TGTGCCAGCAGCTTAGCGGGAAGAGAGACCCAGTACTTC. Its protein product is CASSLAGRETQYF.

The chain joins TRBV2 to TRBJ2-1; 7 bases line up with TRBD2. V shed 5 bases and J 4 bases; nucleotides not matched to a gene: 5. Per germline, CDR1 SNHLY and CDR2 FYNNEI. This CDR3 has 14 amino acids. The CDR3 DNA sequence: TGTGCCAGCAGTTCTAATAGCGGGTACAATGAGCAGTTCTTC. Protein product: CASSSNSGYNEQFF.

The J gene is TRBJ1-3, the V gene TRBV5-1; D is uncertain. In germline, CDR1 is SGHRS, CDR2 YFSETQ. V shed 0 bases and J shed 4 bases, with 11 bases lying between them. This CDR3 is built from 15 residues. Here the CDR3 reads CASSLESRRGNTIYF. The CDR3 region has the DNA TGCGCCAGCAGCTTGGAATCGAGGCGGGGAAACACCATATATTTT.

CDR3 sequence (DNA): TGTGCCTGGAGACAAAACCTAGCGGGAGGGCGGTACGAGCAGTACTTC. Translation: CAWRQNLAGGRYEQYF. This sequence joins TRBV30 and TRBJ2-7; TRBD2 matches at 12 bases. Germline V gene sequence: CDR1 GTSNPN, CDR2 SVGIG (reference sequence). V trimming: 3 bases; J trimming: 4 bases; junction bases outside the gene matches: 10. The CDR3 has 16 amino acids.

The chain is built from TRBV9 and TRBJ2-1; D call uncertain. Germline V gene lookup returns CDR1 SGDLS and CDR2 YYNGEE. Trimming shortened V by 0 bases and J by 0 bases, and 10 bases separated the two germline ends. This CDR3 has 16 amino acids. CDR3 protein: CASSVGGGYSYNEQFF. In DNA, the CDR3 is TGTGCCAGCAGCGTAGGGGGTGGATACTCCTACAATGAGCAGTTCTTC. The full variable domain, its missing parts supplied by reference TRBV9 and TRBJ2-1, is DSGVTQTPKHLITATGQRVTLRCSPRSGDLSVYWYQQSLDQGLQFLIQYYNGEERAKGNILERFSAQQFPDLHSELNLSSLELGDSALYFCASSVGGGYSYNEQFFGPGTRLTVL.

V gene TRBV5-3 combines with J gene TRBJ1-4, with 10 positions matching TRBD1. TRBV5-3 is given ORF status, its function remaining uncertain. V was clipped by 5 bases and J by 6 bases; unmatched bases: 4. The CDR3 runs to 14 residues. CDR3 protein: CARSRDRGYEKLFF. The CDR3 region has the DNA TGTGCCAGAAGTCGGGACAGGGGTTATGAAAAACTGTTTTTT.

The V call is TRBV28, the J call TRBJ1-4; D possibly corresponds to TRBD1 (6 bases). V gave up 3 bases and J gave up 7 bases, with 12 bases separating them. The length of the CDR3 is 14 residues. Germline V gene lookup returns CDR1 MDHEN and CDR2 SYDVKM. CDR3 nucleotides: TGTGCCAGCAGTTTCGGGGGCAGAGTTGAAAAACTGTTTTTT. It translates to CASSFGGRVEKLFF.

With respect to this clone: Additional DNA sequences in this sample encode the identical CDR3. This chain's CDR3 is CASSSGTSGSYEQYF. The CDR3 DNA is TGTGCCAGCAGTTCCGGGACTAGCGGTTCCTACGAGCAGTACTTC. The chain links TRBV28 to TRBJ2-7, with 11 nucleotides matching TRBD2. This CDR3 comprises 15 residues. Germline V gene data show CDR1 as MDHEN and CDR2 as SYDVKM. The trim removed 4 bases at V and 1 base at J, leaving 3 bases unmatched.

The chain employs TRBV10-1 and TRBJ2-5; D is perhaps TRBD1 (7 bases). The V and J ends lost 0 bases and 1 base respectively, with 9 bases between them. Germline loops: CDR1 WNHNN, CDR2 SYGVQD (reference sequence). This CDR3 is built from 15 residues. The CDR3 loop is CASSESQGGQETQYF. CDR3 sequence (DNA): TGCGCCAGCAGTGAGTCGCAGGGGGGCCAAGAGACCCAGTACTTC.

The chain recombines TRBV3-1 (or the pseudogene TRBV3-2) with TRBJ2-7; the match to TRBD2 covers 7 bases. The V gene end was trimmed by 0 bases and the J gene end by 7 bases; junction bases not matched to a gene: 3. This CDR3 is 13 amino acids long. The germline gives CDR1 LGHDT, CDR2 YNNKEL (reference sequence). The CDR3 loop is CASSQDWGGEQYF. Written as DNA, the CDR3 is TGTGCCAGCAGCCAAGATTGGGGGGGAGAGCAGTACTTC.

This clone was picked up one time. The DNA is left out, because the CDR3 cannot be placed on it with certainty; the CDR3 is given as TCRdb lists it. V gene TRBV27 combines with J gene TRBJ1-1. Ends included, the CDR3 has 15 residues. Germline lookup yields CDR1 MNHEY and CDR2 SMNVEV (reference sequence). CDR3 sequence reads: CASSFLAGRNTEAFF.

This clone showed up just a few times. The chain combines TRBV2 with TRBJ2-7, with D unclear. The CDR3 contains 13 residues. The germline V gene has CDR1 SNHLY and CDR2 FYNNEI. The V gene lost 6 bases and the J gene lost 0 bases, with 9 bases spanning the gap. The CDR3: CASRRSSSYEQYF. Written as DNA, the CDR3 is TGTGCCAGCAGACGATCTAGCTCCTACGAGCAGTACTTC.

This rearrangement joins TRBV27 to TRBJ2-6; TRBD1 agrees at 8 bases. The CDR3 has 17 amino acids. Germline CDR1 reads MNHEY; CDR2 reads SMNVEV (reference sequence). Unmatched junction bases numbered 4, after V lost 3 bases and J lost 0 bases. The CDR3 reads CASSLGQALSGANVLTF. The CDR3 DNA reads as TGTGCCAGCAGTTTGGGACAGGCGCTCTCTGGGGCCAACGTCCTGACTTTC.

CDR3 region: CASSRPVTDDGYTF. CDR3 DNA sequence: TGTGCCAGCAGCCGTCCAGTCACAGATGATGGCTACACCTTC. The V call is TRBV6-6, the J call TRBJ1-2; no clear D gene. Trimming took 6 bases from V and 6 from J, leaving 17 bases between them. This CDR3 has 14 residues. The germline CDR1 and CDR2 sequences are MNHNY and SVGAGI (reference sequence).